This TCR beta chain was sequenced for a study of response to subunit inactivated influenza vaccine. At least ten counts were recorded for this clonotype. Its cognate antigen is unknown. CDR1 is SGHVS, CDR2 FQNEAQ, per germline. V lost 5 bases, J lost 4 bases, and 9 bases lay in between. The CDR3 runs 13 residues. The study's findings and limits: Only a handful of new T cells, the authors suggested, are recruited with each seasonal influenza vaccination.

TCRdb re-called the RT-PCR reads with MiXCR, one entry per CDR3 protein. The data hold 600,000 to 850,000 distinct CDR3 sequences, with 12% to 15% observed a single time. The genes are TRBV7-8 and TRBJ2-1, with D hard to call. The source is a man aged 50 to 60 who received an inactivated influenza vaccine. The source material was PBMCs from blood, sampled around 14 days before vaccination. The CDR3 coding sequence is TGTGCCAGCAGCCTAAGGCGGTACAATGAGCAGTTCTTC. As protein: CASSLRRYNEQFF.